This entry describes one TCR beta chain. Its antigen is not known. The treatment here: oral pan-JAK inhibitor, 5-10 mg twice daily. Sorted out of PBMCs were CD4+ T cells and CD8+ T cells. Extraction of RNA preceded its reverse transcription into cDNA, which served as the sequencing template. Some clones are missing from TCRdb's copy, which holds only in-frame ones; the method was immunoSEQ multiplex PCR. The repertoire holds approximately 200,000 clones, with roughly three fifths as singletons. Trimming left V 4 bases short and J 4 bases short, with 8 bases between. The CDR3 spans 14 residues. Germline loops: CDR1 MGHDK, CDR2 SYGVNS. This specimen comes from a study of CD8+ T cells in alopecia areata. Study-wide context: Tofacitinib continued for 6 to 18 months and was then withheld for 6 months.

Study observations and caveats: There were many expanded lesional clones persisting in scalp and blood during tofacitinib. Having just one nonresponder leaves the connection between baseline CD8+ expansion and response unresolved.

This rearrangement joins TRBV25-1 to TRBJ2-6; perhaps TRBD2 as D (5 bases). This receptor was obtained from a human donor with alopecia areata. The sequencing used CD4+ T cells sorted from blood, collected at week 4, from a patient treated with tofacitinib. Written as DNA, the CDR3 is TGTGCCAGCAGTGGAAGGAGGGGGGCCAACGTCCTGACTTTC. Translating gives CASSGRRGANVLTF.